This entry lists 18 T cell receptor beta chains sequenced from one sample in a study of CD8+ T cells in alopecia areata. Extraction and reverse transcription of RNA yielded cDNA as the sequencing template. Data came from immunoSEQ multiplex PCR; TCRdb stores just in-frame clones and leaves some out. This table has 110,000 to 150,000 clones, roughly 60% appearing once. The sequenced sample was CD8+ T cells sorted from blood. Receptors originate from a human donor in good health.

A single count supports this clone. This chain uses TRBV2 with TRBJ2-1; D not certain. V lost 2 bases to trimming and J lost 6 bases, with 2 bases between them. The CDR3 loop spans 11 amino acids. The V gene's germline CDR1 is SNHLY and CDR2 FYNNEI. Written as DNA, the CDR3 is TGTGCCAGCAGTGAAATCAATGAGCAGTTCTTC. Residues: CASSEINEQFF.

This clone was counted once. The V gene is TRBV11-2, the J gene TRBJ1-2; D uncertain. V was clipped by 11 bases and J by 3 bases, with 10 bases between them. Per the germline V gene, CDR1 is SGHAT and CDR2 is FQNNGV. This CDR3 has 11 residues. For the CDR3, the DNA is TGTGCCCTGGGTGGGGACTATGGCTACACCTTC. Amino acid sequence: CALGGDYGYTF.

CDR3 protein: CASSPKTDEQFF. In DNA form, the CDR3 reads TGTGCCAGCAGTCCCAAGACGGATGAGCAGTTCTTC. The V gene is TRBV6-6, the J gene TRBJ2-1; D remains ambiguous. Trimming shortened V by 5 bases and J by 8 bases, and 10 bases separated the two germline ends. The germline CDR1 and CDR2 sequences are MNHNY and SVGAGI (reference sequence). The CDR3 extends over 12 amino acids.

This clone occurred once. The chain employs TRBV6-5 and TRBJ1-1, with TRBD1 identical over 7 bases. With 6 bases clipped from V and 2 bases from J, the junction kept 3 bases outside the gene matches. The germline V gene encodes CDR1 MNHEY and CDR2 SVGAGI. This CDR3 region has 13 residues. CDR3 loop: CASSRTGNTEAFF. Written as DNA, the CDR3 is TGTGCCAGCAGCCGGACAGGTAACACTGAAGCTTTCTTT.

This clone has only a few counts. V gene TRBV10-3 combines with J gene TRBJ2-7, with D perhaps matching TRBD1 or TRBD2 (6 bases each). CDR1 and CDR2 from the germline V gene are ENHRY and SYGVKD. The CDR3 spans 13 residues. Trimming stripped 8 bases from V and 2 bases from J, with 13 bases between. CDR3 in DNA: TGTGCCATCGGGGGGCTTGGGACCTACGAGCAGTACTTC. This sequence encodes CAIGGLGTYEQYF.

This clone was seen just once. The V and J genes are TRBV28 and TRBJ1-1; D is unclear. The V end lost 8 bases, the J end lost 3 bases, and 13 bases lay between the germline ends. Per germline, CDR1 MDHEN and CDR2 SYDVKM. The CDR3 consists of 13 residues. This CDR3 reads CASVNMGYTEAFF. Written as DNA, the CDR3 is TGTGCCAGCGTGAACATGGGTTACACTGAAGCTTTCTTT.

The chain employs TRBV25-1 and TRBJ2-7, with a possible D match to TRBD2 (5 bases). The CDR3 is 13 amino acids. Trimming shortened V by 11 bases and J by 4 bases, and 18 bases separated the two germline ends. The germline gives CDR1 MGHDK, CDR2 SYGVNS. CDR3 bases: TGTGCCTCATGGAGGCAGGATGGGTACGAGCAGTACTTC. Translating gives CASWRQDGYEQYF.

The genes are TRBV7-9 and TRBJ2-3; D remains unclear. This CDR3 is 14 amino acids long. The ends were cut back, 5 bases at V and 3 bases at J, with 12 bases in the middle. The V gene's germline CDR1 is SEHNR and CDR2 FQNEAQ (reference sequence). The CDR3 DNA reads TGTGCCAGCAGCCCTTTGAGTTTAACAGATACGCAGTATTTT. This codes for CASSPLSLTDTQYF.

The chain carries TRBV5-1 and TRBJ2-3, with D maybe TRBD2 (5 bases). V was cut by 1 base and J by 5 bases, with 11 bases left in between. The germline CDR1 and CDR2 sequences are SGHRS and YFSETQ. This CDR3 region has 14 residues. CDR3 sequence reads: CASSLILAGDTQYF. CDR3 nucleotide sequence: TGCGCCAGCAGCTTGATCCTAGCCGGAGATACGCAGTATTTT.

The chain combines TRBV30 with TRBJ2-4; a weak D match, TRBD1 (6 bases). Trimming removed 3 bases from V and 0 bases from J, with 24 bases in between. The CDR3 totals 19 residues. Germline V gene lookup returns CDR1 GTSNPN and CDR2 SVGIG (reference sequence). CDR3 nucleotides: TGTGCCTGGAGGGGTACAGGGTCAGAGCCCATACTAGCCAAAAACATTCAGTACTTC. This encodes CAWRGTGSEPILAKNIQYF. The full variable domain, its missing parts supplied by reference TRBV30 and TRBJ2-4, is SQTIHQWPATLVQPVGSPLSLECTVEGTSNPNLYWYRQAAGRGLQLLFYSVGIGQISSEVPQNLSASRPQDRQFILSSKKLLLSDSGFYLCAWRGTGSEPILAKNIQYFGAGTRLSVL.

The chain couples TRBV7-9 to TRBJ1-1, with D uncertain. V was trimmed by 1 base and J by 6 bases, leaving 15 bases between them. CDR1 and CDR2 from the germline V gene are SEHNR and FQNEAQ (reference sequence). CDR3 length: 15 amino acids. As DNA, the CDR3 is TGTGCCAGCAGCTTAGTCAGTGGGTTTAGCGCTGAAGCTTTCTTT. Amino acids: CASSLVSGFSAEAFF.

J is TRBJ1-1 and V is TRBV29-1; 7 bases agree with TRBD1. The CDR3 contains 12 residues. Germline V lookup: CDR1 SQVTM, CDR2 ANQGSEA. V was clipped by 5 bases and J by 5 bases; unmatched bases: 5. CDR3 DNA sequence: TGCAGCGTTCCTTTACAGGGGACTGAAGCTTTCTTT. Translated: CSVPLQGTEAFF.

For the CDR3, the DNA is TGCAGCGTTGAAGACCGGGACAGATTAGATGGCTACACCTTC. This sequence encodes CSVEDRDRLDGYTF. V gene TRBV29-1 combines with J gene TRBJ1-2; 7 bases are shared with TRBD1. Germline V lookup: CDR1 SQVTM, CDR2 ANQGSEA. The V and J ends lost 0 bases and 6 bases, in that order; junction bases with no gene match: 7. CDR3 length: 14 residues.

This clone has a handful of counts. Here the CDR3 reads CSVENRKGYTF. In nucleotides, the CDR3 is TGCAGCGTTGAAAACAGGAAGGGCTACACCTTC. V is TRBV29-1 and J is TRBJ1-2; D perhaps matches TRBD1 (5 bases). Trimming took off 2 bases at V and 8 bases at J, with 9 bases between the two ends. Looked up from germline, CDR1 is SQVTM and CDR2 is ANQGSEA. The CDR3 has 11 residues.

Only a few counts were recorded for this clone. This may be a read error: a much more frequent sequence differs by one nucleotide. The chain has TRBV7-3 and TRBJ2-3, with 13 bases fitting TRBD2. The CDR3 sequence is 15 residues long. V lost 6 bases and J lost 5; bases outside the gene matches: 5. CDR1 and CDR2 (germline): SGHTA, FQGTGA. The CDR3 region is CASSWTSGSGDTQYF. Written as DNA, the CDR3 is TGTGCCAGCAGTTGGACTAGCGGGAGTGGAGATACGCAGTATTTT. Full variable domain (remainder filled in from reference TRBV7-3 and TRBJ2-3): GAGVSQTPSNKVTEKGKYVELRCDPISGHTALYWYRQSLGQGPEFLIYFQGTGAADDSGLPNDRFFAVRPEGSVSTLKIQRTERGDSAVYLCASSWTSGSGDTQYFGPGTRLTVL.

The chain uses TRBV29-1 and TRBJ2-7, with a weak D call TRBD1 (5 bases). The CDR3 runs 15 residues. Germline V CDR1 and CDR2: SQVTM, ANQGSEA. V lost 0 bases to trimming and J lost 3 bases, with 15 bases between them. In nucleotides, the CDR3 is TGCAGCGTTGAAGATCCGACGGCAGGGAACTACGAGCAGTACTTC. It codes for CSVEDPTAGNYEQYF.

This clone turned up a few times. The chain is built from TRBV29-1 and TRBJ2-5, with 7 bases aligning to TRBD1. The CDR3 length is 13 residues. J lost 4 bases, V lost 4 bases, and 6 bases had no gene match. Germline CDR1 is SQVTM and CDR2 is ANQGSEA. The CDR3, as DNA: TGCAGCGTTGTCACAGGGGCTACAGAGACCCAGTACTTC. This gives the protein CSVVTGATETQYF.

The chain employs TRBV28 and TRBJ1-2; 12 bases line up with TRBD1. Germline loops: CDR1 MDHEN, CDR2 SYDVKM. CDR3 length equals 16 residues. Losses at the gene ends were 3 bases for V and 5 bases for J; bases not matched to a gene: 7. For the CDR3, the DNA is TGTGCCAGCAGTTTCCCCGGGACAGGGGGCGTTTATGGCTACACCTTC. As protein: CASSFPGTGGVYGYTF.